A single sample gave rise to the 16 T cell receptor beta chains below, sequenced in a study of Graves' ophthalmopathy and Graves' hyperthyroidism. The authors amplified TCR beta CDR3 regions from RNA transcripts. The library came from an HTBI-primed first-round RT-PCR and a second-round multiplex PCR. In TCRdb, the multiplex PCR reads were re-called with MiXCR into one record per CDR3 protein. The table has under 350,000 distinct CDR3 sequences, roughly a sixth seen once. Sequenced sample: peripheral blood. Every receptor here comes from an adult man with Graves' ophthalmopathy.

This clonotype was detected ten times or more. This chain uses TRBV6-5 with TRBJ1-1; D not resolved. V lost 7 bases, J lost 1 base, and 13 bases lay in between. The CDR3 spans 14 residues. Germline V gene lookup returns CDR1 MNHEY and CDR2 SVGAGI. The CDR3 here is CASTRSAGNTEAFF. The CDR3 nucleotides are TGTGCCAGCACTCGCTCGGCAGGGAACACTGAAGCTTTCTTT.

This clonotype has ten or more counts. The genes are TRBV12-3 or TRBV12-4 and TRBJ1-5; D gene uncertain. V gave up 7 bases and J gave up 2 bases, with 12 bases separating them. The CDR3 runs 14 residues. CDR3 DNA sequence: TGTGCCAGCAAGGTTATTTGGGGCAATCAGCCCCAGCATTTT. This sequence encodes CASKVIWGNQPQHF.

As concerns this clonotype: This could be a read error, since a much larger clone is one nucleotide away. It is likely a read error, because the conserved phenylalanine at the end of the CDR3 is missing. CDR3 DNA sequence: TGTGCCAGCAGCGCAGGGGGATGGACTGAAGCTTTCGTT. Protein: CASSAGGWTEAFV. The chain joins TRBV6-1 to TRBJ1-1, with TRBD1 matching 7 bases. J gave up 5 bases and V 6 bases, and 6 bases lay outside the gene matches. The V gene's germline CDR1 is MNHNS and CDR2 SASEGT. The CDR3 loop spans 13 amino acids.

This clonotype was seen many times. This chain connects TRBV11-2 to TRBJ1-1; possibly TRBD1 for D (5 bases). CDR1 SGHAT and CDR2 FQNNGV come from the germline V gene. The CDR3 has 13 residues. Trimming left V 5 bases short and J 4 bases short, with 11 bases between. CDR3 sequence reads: CASSAERGTEAFF. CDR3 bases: TGTGCCAGCAGCGCAGAAAGGGGCACTGAAGCTTTCTTT.

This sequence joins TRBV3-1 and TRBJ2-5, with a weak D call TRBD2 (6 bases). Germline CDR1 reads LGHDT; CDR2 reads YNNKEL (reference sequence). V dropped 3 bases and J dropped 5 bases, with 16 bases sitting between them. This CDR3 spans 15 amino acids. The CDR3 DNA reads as TGTGCCAGCAGCCATAACCGGGACTTCAGGGAGACCCAGTACTTC. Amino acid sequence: CASSHNRDFRETQYF.

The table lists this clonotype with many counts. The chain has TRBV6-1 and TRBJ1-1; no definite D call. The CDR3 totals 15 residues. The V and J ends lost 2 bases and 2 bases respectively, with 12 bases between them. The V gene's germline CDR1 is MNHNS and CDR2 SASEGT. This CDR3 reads CASSERYRSNTEAFF. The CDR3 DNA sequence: TGTGCCAGCAGTGAAAGGTACCGGAGCAACACTGAAGCTTTCTTT.

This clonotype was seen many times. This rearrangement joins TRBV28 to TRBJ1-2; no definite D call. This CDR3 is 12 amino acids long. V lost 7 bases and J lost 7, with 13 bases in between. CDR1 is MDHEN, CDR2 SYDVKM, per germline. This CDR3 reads CASNLVGFGYTF. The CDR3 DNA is TGTGCCAGCAACCTTGTAGGGTTTGGCTACACCTTC.

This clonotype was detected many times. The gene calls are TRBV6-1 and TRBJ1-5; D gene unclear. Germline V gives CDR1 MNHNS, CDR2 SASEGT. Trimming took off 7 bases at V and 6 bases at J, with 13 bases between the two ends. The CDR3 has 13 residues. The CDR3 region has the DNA TGTGCCAGCAAAAGGGCCATTAGTCAGCCCCAGCATTTT. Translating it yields CASKRAISQPQHF.

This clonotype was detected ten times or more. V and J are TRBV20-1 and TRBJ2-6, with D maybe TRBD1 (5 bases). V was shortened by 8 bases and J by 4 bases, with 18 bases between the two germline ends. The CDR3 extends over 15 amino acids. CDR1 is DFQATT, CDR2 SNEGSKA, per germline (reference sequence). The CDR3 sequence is CSSMGQQLGANVLTF. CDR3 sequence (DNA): TGCAGTTCGATGGGGCAGCAACTCGGGGCCAACGTCCTGACTTTC.

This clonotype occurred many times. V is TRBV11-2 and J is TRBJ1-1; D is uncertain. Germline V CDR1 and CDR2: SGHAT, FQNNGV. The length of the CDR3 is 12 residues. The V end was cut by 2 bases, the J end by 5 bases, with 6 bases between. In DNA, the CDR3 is TGTGCCAGCAGCTTAACATGGACTGAAGCTTTCTTT. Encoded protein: CASSLTWTEAFF.

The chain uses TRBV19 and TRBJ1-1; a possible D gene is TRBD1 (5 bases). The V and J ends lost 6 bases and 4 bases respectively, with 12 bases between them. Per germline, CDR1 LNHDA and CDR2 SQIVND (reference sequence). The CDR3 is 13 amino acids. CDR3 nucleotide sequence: TGTGCCAGTAGGATACGAGGGGTCACTGAAGCTTTCTTT. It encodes CASRIRGVTEAFF.

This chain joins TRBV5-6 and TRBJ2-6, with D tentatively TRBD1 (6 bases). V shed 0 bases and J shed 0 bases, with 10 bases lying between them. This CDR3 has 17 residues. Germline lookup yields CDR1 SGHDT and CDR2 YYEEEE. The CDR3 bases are TGTGCCAGCAGCTTGGTACAGGGCGTCTCTGGGGCCAACGTCCTGACTTTC. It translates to CASSLVQGVSGANVLTF.

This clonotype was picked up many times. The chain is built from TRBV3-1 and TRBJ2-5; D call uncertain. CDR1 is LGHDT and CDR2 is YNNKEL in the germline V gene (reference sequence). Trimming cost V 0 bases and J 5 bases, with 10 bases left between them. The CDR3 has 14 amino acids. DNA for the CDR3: TGTGCCAGCAGCCAAGAACGCAGGTTTGAGACCCAGTACTTC. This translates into CASSQERRFETQYF.

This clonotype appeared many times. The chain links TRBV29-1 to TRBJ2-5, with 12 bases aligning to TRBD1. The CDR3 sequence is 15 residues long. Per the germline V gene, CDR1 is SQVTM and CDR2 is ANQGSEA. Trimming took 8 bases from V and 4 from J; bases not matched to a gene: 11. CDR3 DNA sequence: TGCAGCTCTTCCGGGACAGGGGGCTTGCGAGAGACCCAGTACTTC. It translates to CSSSGTGGLRETQYF.

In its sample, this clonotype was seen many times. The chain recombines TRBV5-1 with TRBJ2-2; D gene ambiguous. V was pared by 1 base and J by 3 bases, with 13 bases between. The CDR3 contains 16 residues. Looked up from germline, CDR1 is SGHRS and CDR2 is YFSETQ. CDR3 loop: CASSLRSLGDTGELFF. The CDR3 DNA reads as TGCGCCAGCAGCTTGAGGAGTCTTGGGGACACCGGGGAGCTGTTTTTT.

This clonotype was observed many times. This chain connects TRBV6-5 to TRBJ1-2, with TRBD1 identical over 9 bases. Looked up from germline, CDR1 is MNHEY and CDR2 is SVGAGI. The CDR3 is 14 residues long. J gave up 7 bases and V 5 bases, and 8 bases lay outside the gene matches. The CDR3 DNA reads TGTGCCAGCAGTCGGACAGGGGCGGACTCTGGCTACACCTTC. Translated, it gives CASSRTGADSGYTF.